The 16 T cell receptor beta chains below were found in one sample sequenced in a study of shared clonotypes between healthy human individuals. Only in-frame clones appear in the TCRdb table, and some are missing; sequencing was by immunoSEQ multiplex PCR. The sample contains a few hundred thousand clones, more than 75% of which appear only once. The specimen was memory CD8+ T cells sorted from blood. Indicated subset: CD45RO+ cells pooled with CCR7-negative TemRA cells. These receptors came from a man younger than 35 in good health.

The genes are TRBV9 and TRBJ2-3, with D unresolved. Trimming removed 4 bases from V and 2 bases from J, with 2 bases in between. In germline, CDR1 is SGDLS, CDR2 YYNGEE. CDR3 size: 11 residues. CDR3 residues: CASSFTDTQYF. The DNA for the CDR3 is TGTGCCAGCAGCTTCACAGATACGCAGTATTTT.

The chain is built from TRBV6-1 and TRBJ1-1; no reliable D call. Trimming shortened V by 7 bases and J by 10 bases, and 13 bases separated the two germline ends. Germline-derived CDR1 and CDR2 are MNHNS and SASEGT. The CDR3 runs to 11 residues. The CDR3 nucleotides are TGTGCCAGCACCCAAGGAATGGGAGCTTTCTTT. It yields the protein CASTQGMGAFF.

The V gene is TRBV11-2, the J gene TRBJ1-2; D call uncertain. This CDR3 region has 16 residues. The germline CDR1 and CDR2 sequences are SGHAT and FQNNGV. Trimming shortened V by 4 bases and J by 0 bases, and 15 bases separated the two germline ends. This chain's CDR3 is CASSSGPSYTNYGYTF. As DNA, the CDR3 is TGTGCCAGCAGCTCCGGGCCCTCATATACTAACTATGGCTACACCTTC.

Points on this clone: A clone one base away is much larger, so this may be a read error. The rearrangement joins TRBV2 to TRBJ2-7; tentatively, D is TRBD1 (6 bases). Trimming left V 6 bases short and J 1 base short, with 10 bases between. From germline, CDR1 is SNHLY and CDR2 FYNNEI. The CDR3 extends over 13 amino acids. Written as DNA, the CDR3 is TGTGCCAGCAGCGGAGGACAGTCCTACGAGCAGTACTTC. It encodes CASSGGQSYEQYF.

V and J are TRBV7-6 and TRBJ2-5, with D perhaps TRBD2 (5 bases). Germline-derived CDR1 and CDR2 are SGHVS and FNYEAQ. The CDR3 is made up of 17 amino acids. V was pared by 2 bases and J by 4 bases, with 20 bases between. CDR3 sequence (DNA): TGTGCCAGCAGCTTACGGTCGGCCTTACGGCGGGCAGAGACCCAGTACTTC. Protein sequence: CASSLRSALRRAETQYF.

The chain carries TRBV7-8 and TRBJ2-6, with a tentative D call TRBD2 (6 bases). V lost 5 bases and J lost 0, with 17 bases in between. The CDR3 is made up of 18 amino acids. The germline gives CDR1 SGHVS, CDR2 FQNEAQ. CDR3 in amino acids: CASSISRGLFSGANVLTF. In DNA form, the CDR3 reads TGTGCCAGCAGCATCTCCCGGGGACTCTTCTCTGGGGCCAACGTCCTGACTTTC.

The chain is built from TRBV7-6 and TRBJ2-2; the D is unclear. V was shortened by 6 bases and J by 1 base, with 15 bases between the two germline ends. CDR1 is SGHVS, CDR2 FNYEAQ, per germline. This CDR3 region has 16 residues. The CDR3 spells CASRPTLQKNTGELFF. As DNA, the CDR3 is TGTGCCAGCAGACCAACCCTACAGAAGAACACCGGGGAGCTGTTTTTT.

J is TRBJ2-7 and V is TRBV5-1; D unclear. The ends were cut back, 6 bases at V and 2 bases at J, with 12 bases in the middle. The CDR3 is 13 residues long. The germline CDR1 and CDR2 sequences are SGHRS and YFSETQ. CDR3 coding DNA: TGCGCCAGCAACCAACCTGGGACCTACGAGCAGTACTTC. Amino acids: CASNQPGTYEQYF.

The rearrangement links TRBV2 to TRBJ1-5; maybe TRBD1 (5 bases). This CDR3 has 18 amino acids. Germline lookup yields CDR1 SNHLY and CDR2 FYNNEI. Trimming stripped 4 bases from V and 1 base from J, with 20 bases between. The CDR3 loop reads CASSGTRDASESNQPQHF. The CDR3 region has the DNA TGTGCCAGCAGTGGGACCCGGGACGCGTCGGAAAGCAATCAGCCCCAGCATTTT.

CDR3 sequence (DNA): TGTGCCAGCCCACCTGGGGCCAACGTCCTGACTTTC. It codes for CASPPGANVLTF. The chain combines TRBV5-6 with TRBJ2-6; D gene ambiguous. The CDR3 sequence is 12 residues long. CDR1 and CDR2 (germline): SGHDT, YYEEEE. V shed 7 bases and J shed 2 bases, with 4 bases lying between them.

The chain is built from TRBV4-1 and TRBJ2-1; D remains unclear. V lost 4 bases, J lost 3 bases, and 10 bases lay in between. This CDR3 has 14 amino acids. From germline, CDR1 is MGHRA and CDR2 YSYEKL. CDR3 DNA: TGCGCCAGCAGCCCCGCCCCGGACTACAATGAGCAGTTCTTC. Its protein is CASSPAPDYNEQFF.

The V call is TRBV27, the J call TRBJ1-1, with D maybe TRBD1 (6 bases). Trimming pared 3 bases from V and 1 base from J, leaving 15 bases between. Germline V gene data show CDR1 as MNHEY and CDR2 as SMNVEV (reference sequence). CDR3 size: 16 residues. The CDR3 nucleotides read TGTGCCAGCAGTTTCGGCCAGGGGACCCCGAACACTGAAGCTTTCTTT. It encodes CASSFGQGTPNTEAFF.

The chain uses TRBV6-5 and TRBJ1-1; no clear D gene. There are 15 residues in the CDR3. V gave up 3 bases and J gave up 0 bases, with 11 bases separating them. Germline-derived CDR1 and CDR2 are MNHEY and SVGAGI. In nucleotides, the CDR3 is TGTGCCAGCAGTTATTCAGTCGTCATGAACACTGAAGCTTTCTTT. Translating gives CASSYSVVMNTEAFF.

This sequence joins TRBV13 and TRBJ2-3, with 7 nucleotides matching TRBD2. The trim removed 4 bases at V and 5 bases at J, leaving 18 bases unmatched. The germline V gene has CDR1 PRHDT and CDR2 FYEKMQ (reference sequence). CDR3 length: 18 residues. CDR3 residues: CASSCPRGLRERVDTQYF. CDR3 nucleotides: TGTGCCAGCAGCTGCCCCCGAGGTTTGCGGGAGCGGGTAGATACGCAGTATTTT.

The chain joins TRBV6-5 to TRBJ1-5, with 7 bases identical to TRBD1. Trimming at V came to 7 bases and at J to 3 bases, leaving 6 bases not matched to a gene. This CDR3 has 14 residues. CDR1 is MNHEY, CDR2 SVGAGI, per germline. CDR3 DNA: TGTGCCAGCATGAGGACAGGATACAATCAGCCCCAGCATTTT. It is translated as CASMRTGYNQPQHF.

The chain links TRBV7-9 to TRBJ2-1; 10 nucleotides match TRBD2. From germline, CDR1 is SEHNR and CDR2 FQNEAQ (reference sequence). CDR3 length equals 14 residues. V lost 1 base, J lost 7 bases, and 1 base stayed unmatched. The CDR3 is CASSLDSGGNEQFF. CDR3 nucleotides: TGTGCCAGCAGCTTAGATAGCGGGGGGAATGAGCAGTTCTTC.